These 15 T cell receptor beta chains came from one sample sequenced in a study of human T cells and chemical hapten exposure. Time point defined: patch test 1, 2 weeks after DPC sensitization. Indicated treatment: therapeutic diphenylcyclopropenone sensitization with weekly scalp DPC. TCRdb called the RACE reads again in MiXCR, with one record for every CDR3 protein. The sample holds roughly 380,000 distinct CDR3 sequences, more than 4.5% seen once. Source: whole blood, taken in connection with sensitization to the hapten diphenylcyclopropenone (DPC). Source of these receptors: a woman aged 45-65 years with alopecia areata. Some clones in this sample may be carry-over from other donors' samples.

The genes are TRBV20-1 and TRBJ2-1; TRBD2 aligns across 7 bases. The trim removed 8 bases at V and 8 bases at J, leaving 6 bases unmatched. Per the germline V gene, CDR1 is DFQATT and CDR2 is SNEGSKA (reference sequence). This CDR3 contains 11 residues. CDR3 sequence (DNA): TGCAGTTCCAGCGGGGTCGATGAGCAGTTCTTC. Its protein product is CSSSGVDEQFF.

This chain links TRBV3-1 with TRBJ2-6, with 8 bases lining up with TRBD1. Germline loops: CDR1 LGHDT, CDR2 YNNKEL (reference sequence). Trimming removed 6 bases from V and 2 bases from J; junction bases left unmatched: 12. The CDR3 contains 18 residues. The CDR3 DNA follows: TGTGCCAGCAGACCTACTCGGACAGGGCTTCCTGGGGCCAACGTCCTGACTTTC. This codes for CASRPTRTGLPGANVLTF.

This clonotype showed up just a few times. This CDR3 is CASIRDRGSGANVLTF. CDR3 sequence (DNA): TGTGCCAGCATACGGGACAGGGGGTCTGGGGCCAACGTCCTGACTTTC. This chain joins TRBV2 and TRBJ2-6; 11 nucleotides line up with TRBD1. V trimming: 7 bases; J trimming: 1 base; junction bases outside the gene matches: 3. The CDR3 runs to 16 residues. Germline V gene sequence: CDR1 SNHLY, CDR2 FYNNEI.

J is TRBJ1-5 and V is TRBV6-1; D is ambiguous. In germline, CDR1 is MNHNS, CDR2 SASEGT. V dropped 7 bases and J dropped 2 bases, with 15 bases sitting between them. The CDR3 length is 15 residues. CDR3 amino acids: CASILTVTGNQPQHF. Written as DNA, the CDR3 is TGTGCCAGCATTCTGACGGTGACGGGCAATCAGCCCCAGCATTTT.

This clonotype has a count of ten or more. The chain combines TRBV3-1 with TRBJ2-2; TRBD2 aligns across 14 bases. There are 19 residues in the CDR3. With 3 bases clipped from V and 2 bases from J, the junction kept 8 bases outside the gene matches. Germline-derived CDR1 and CDR2 are LGHDT and YNNKEL (reference sequence). CDR3 nucleotide sequence: TGTGCCAGCAGCCAGCGGACTAGCGGGGGGCCAGTTAACACCGGGGAGCTGTTTTTT. Its protein product is CASSQRTSGGPVNTGELFF.

There are a few counts of this clonotype. The chain links TRBV27 to TRBJ1-1, with D possibly TRBD1 on 5 matching bases. This CDR3 has 14 amino acids. The germline V gene encodes CDR1 MNHEY and CDR2 SMNVEV (reference sequence). V lost 8 bases and J 4 bases, leaving 17 bases between the germline ends. The CDR3 is CASLRPGLGTEAFF. CDR3 coding DNA: TGTGCCAGCCTGAGGCCGGGACTCGGCACTGAAGCTTTCTTT.

This clonotype has only a few counts. The V call is TRBV11-1, the J call TRBJ2-5; 11 positions agree with TRBD2. The germline V gene has CDR1 SGHAT and CDR2 FQDESV (reference sequence). Trimming cost V 4 bases and J 1 base; bases outside gene matches: 8. CDR3 size: 17 residues. As DNA, the CDR3 is TGTGCCAGCAGCTCGAATCGTCTAGCGGGGGGCCAAGAGACCCAGTACTTC. It translates to CASSSNRLAGGQETQYF.

In this sample, this clonotype turned up a few times. This CDR3 is CASSLKRGTYEQYF. The CDR3 nucleotides are TGTGCCAGCAGCTTGAAGCGGGGAACCTACGAGCAGTACTTC. The V call is TRBV13, the J call TRBJ2-7; 7 bases line up with TRBD2. The CDR3 consists of 14 residues. In germline, CDR1 is PRHDT, CDR2 FYEKMQ (reference sequence). Trimming at V came to 3 bases and at J to 2 bases, leaving 4 bases not matched to a gene.

This clonotype was seen a handful of times. CDR3 sequence: CASTPHSVYNEQFF. CDR3 nucleotides: TGTGCCAGCACCCCGCATAGCGTCTACAATGAGCAGTTCTTC. V gene TRBV12-3 or TRBV12-4 combines with J gene TRBJ2-1; D perhaps matches TRBD2 (5 bases). The CDR3 runs 14 residues. V lost 7 bases, J lost 3 bases, and 13 bases lay in between.

This clonotype has at least ten counts. The V gene is TRBV3-1, the J gene TRBJ2-3, with 10 bases fitting TRBD1. Trimming removed 0 bases from V and 7 bases from J; junction bases left unmatched: 7. Germline V gives CDR1 LGHDT, CDR2 YNNKEL (reference sequence). This CDR3 spans 16 amino acids. The DNA of the CDR3 is TGTGCCAGCAGCCAAGAACGGGACAGGGGCCTGAATACGCAGTATTTT. Protein sequence: CASSQERDRGLNTQYF.

This clonotype was seen repeatedly, ten times or more. The V call is TRBV28, the J call TRBJ1-2, with no clear D. Germline CDR1 and CDR2: MDHEN and SYDVKM. The germline V and J ends were trimmed by 3 bases and 1 base, with 3 bases remaining between them. The CDR3 consists of 12 residues. This chain's CDR3 is CASSFVNYGYTF. CDR3 in DNA: TGTGCCAGCAGTTTTGTTAACTATGGCTACACCTTC.

This clonotype showed up many times. The genes are TRBV6-5 and TRBJ2-5, with 9 bases aligning to TRBD1. After removal of 8 bases from V and 5 bases from J, the junction contained 9 bases not matched to a gene. In germline, CDR1 is MNHEY, CDR2 SVGAGI. The CDR3 totals 14 residues. DNA for the CDR3: TGTGCCAGCGGTCGGACAGGGGTATTGGAGACCCAGTACTTC. Translated: CASGRTGVLETQYF.

A few counts support this clonotype. The J gene is TRBJ2-7, the V gene TRBV9, with D perhaps matching TRBD1 or TRBD2 (5 bases each). This CDR3 has 13 residues. The germline gives CDR1 SGDLS, CDR2 YYNGEE. The V and J ends lost 0 bases and 2 bases respectively, with 6 bases between them. This CDR3 reads CASSVGGTYEQYF. CDR3 sequence (DNA): TGTGCCAGCAGCGTAGGGGGGACCTACGAGCAGTACTTC.

The chain uses TRBV7-9 and TRBJ2-3; the D gene is possibly TRBD2 (6 bases). Trimming left V 3 bases short and J 6 bases short, with 19 bases between. Germline CDR1 and CDR2: SEHNR and FQNEAQ (reference sequence). CDR3 size: 16 residues. CDR3 region: CASSLGVAARPDTQYF. The CDR3 region has the DNA TGTGCCAGCAGCTTGGGAGTAGCGGCCAGACCCGATACGCAGTATTTT.

This clonotype was detected only a few times. The V call is TRBV28, the J call TRBJ1-3; no definite D call. Trimming removed 4 bases from V and 0 bases from J, with 7 bases in between. CDR1 and CDR2 (germline): MDHEN, SYDVKM. CDR3 length: 14 amino acids. The CDR3 is CASSSVSSGNTIYF. CDR3 bases: TGTGCCAGCAGTTCGGTATCCTCTGGAAACACCATATATTTT. The full variable domain, in which reference TRBV28 and TRBJ1-3 provide the parts outside the CDR3, is DVKVTQSSRYLVKRTGEKVFLECVQDMDHENMFWYRQDPGLGLRLIYFSYDVKMKEKGDIPEGYSVSREKKERFSLILESASTNQTSMYLCASSSVSSGNTIYFGEGSWLTVV.